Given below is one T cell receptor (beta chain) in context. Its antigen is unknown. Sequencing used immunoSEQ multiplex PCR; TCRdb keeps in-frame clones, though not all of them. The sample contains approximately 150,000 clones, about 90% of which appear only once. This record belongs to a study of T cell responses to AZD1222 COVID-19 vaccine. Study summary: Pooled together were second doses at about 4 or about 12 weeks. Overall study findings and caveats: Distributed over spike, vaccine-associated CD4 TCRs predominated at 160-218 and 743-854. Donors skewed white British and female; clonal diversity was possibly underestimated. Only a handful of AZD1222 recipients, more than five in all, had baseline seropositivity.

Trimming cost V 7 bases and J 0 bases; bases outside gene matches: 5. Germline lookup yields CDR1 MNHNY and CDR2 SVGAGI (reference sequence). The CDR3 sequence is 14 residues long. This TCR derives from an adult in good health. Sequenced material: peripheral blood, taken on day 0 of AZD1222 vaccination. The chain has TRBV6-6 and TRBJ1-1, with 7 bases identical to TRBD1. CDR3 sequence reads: CASTKDRMNTEAFF. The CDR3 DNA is TGTGCCAGCACGAAGGACAGGATGAACACTGAAGCTTTCTTT.